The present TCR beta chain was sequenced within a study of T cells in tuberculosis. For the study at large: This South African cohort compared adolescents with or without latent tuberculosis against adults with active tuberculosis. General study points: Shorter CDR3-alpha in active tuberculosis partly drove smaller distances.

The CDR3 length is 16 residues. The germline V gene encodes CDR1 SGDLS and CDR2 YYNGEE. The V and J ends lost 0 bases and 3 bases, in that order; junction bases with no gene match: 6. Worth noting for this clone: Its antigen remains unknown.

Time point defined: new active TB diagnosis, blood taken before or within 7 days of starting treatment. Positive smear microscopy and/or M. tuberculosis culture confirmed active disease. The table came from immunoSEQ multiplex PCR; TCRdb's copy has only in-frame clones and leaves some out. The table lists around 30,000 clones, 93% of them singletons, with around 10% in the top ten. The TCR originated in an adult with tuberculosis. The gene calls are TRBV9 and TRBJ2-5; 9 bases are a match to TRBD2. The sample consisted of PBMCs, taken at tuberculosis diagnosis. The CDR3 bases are TGTGCCAGCAGCGTAGGCCGCGGGGGGGCTGAAGAGACCCAGTACTTC. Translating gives CASSVGRGGAEETQYF.